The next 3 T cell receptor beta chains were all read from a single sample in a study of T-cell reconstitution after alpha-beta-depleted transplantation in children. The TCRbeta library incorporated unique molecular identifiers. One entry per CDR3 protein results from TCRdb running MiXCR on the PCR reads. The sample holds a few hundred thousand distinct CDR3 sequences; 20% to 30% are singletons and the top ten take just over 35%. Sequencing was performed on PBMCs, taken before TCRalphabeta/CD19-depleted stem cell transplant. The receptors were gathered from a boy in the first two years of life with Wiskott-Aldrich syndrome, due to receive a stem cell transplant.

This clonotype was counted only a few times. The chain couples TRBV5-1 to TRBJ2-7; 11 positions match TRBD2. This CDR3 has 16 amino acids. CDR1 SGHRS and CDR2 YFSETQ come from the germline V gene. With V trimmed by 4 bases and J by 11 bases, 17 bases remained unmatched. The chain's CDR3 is CASSITASGRIISKYF. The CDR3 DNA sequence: TGCGCCAGCAGCATCACCGCTAGCGGGAGGATCATTTCTAAGTACTTC. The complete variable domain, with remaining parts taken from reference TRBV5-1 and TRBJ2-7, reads KAGVTQTPRYLIKTRGQQVTLSCSPISGHRSVSWYQQTPGQGLQFLFEYFSETQRNKGNFPGRFSGRQFSNSRSEMNVSTLELGDSALYLCASSITASGRIISKYFGPGTRLTVT.

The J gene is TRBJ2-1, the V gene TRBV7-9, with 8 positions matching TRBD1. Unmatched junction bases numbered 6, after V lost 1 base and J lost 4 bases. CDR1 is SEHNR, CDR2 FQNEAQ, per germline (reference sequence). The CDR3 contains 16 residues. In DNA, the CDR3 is TGTGCCAGCAGCTTAGTAGTGGGACAGGCATACAATGAGCAGTTCTTC. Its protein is CASSLVVGQAYNEQFF.

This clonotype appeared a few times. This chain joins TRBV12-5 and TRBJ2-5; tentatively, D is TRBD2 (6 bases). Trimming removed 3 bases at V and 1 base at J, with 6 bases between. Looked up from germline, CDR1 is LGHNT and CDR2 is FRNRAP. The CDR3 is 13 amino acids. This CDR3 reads CASGFGSQETQYF. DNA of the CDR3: TGTGCTAGTGGTTTCGGGAGCCAAGAGACCCAGTACTTC.